This record covers a single T cell receptor beta chain. This entry belongs to a study of blood T cell repertoires in COVID-19. V gave up 5 bases and J gave up 6 bases, with 13 bases separating them. Looked up from germline, CDR1 is KGHDR and CDR2 is SFDVKD. This CDR3 has 14 residues. Here immunoSEQ multiplex PCR was the method, and the copy in TCRdb shows in-frame clones only, minus some. The data hold about 100,000 clones, with roughly 79% observed a single time. This rearrangement joins TRBV24-1 to TRBJ1-5; no clear D. Sequences were obtained from peripheral blood. The receptor was derived from a woman between 70 and 85 years old with acute or convalescent COVID-19. The CDR3, as DNA: TGTGCCACCAGTGCTAGTAATGTGGGTCAGCCCCAGCATTTT. Protein product: CATSASNVGQPQHF.